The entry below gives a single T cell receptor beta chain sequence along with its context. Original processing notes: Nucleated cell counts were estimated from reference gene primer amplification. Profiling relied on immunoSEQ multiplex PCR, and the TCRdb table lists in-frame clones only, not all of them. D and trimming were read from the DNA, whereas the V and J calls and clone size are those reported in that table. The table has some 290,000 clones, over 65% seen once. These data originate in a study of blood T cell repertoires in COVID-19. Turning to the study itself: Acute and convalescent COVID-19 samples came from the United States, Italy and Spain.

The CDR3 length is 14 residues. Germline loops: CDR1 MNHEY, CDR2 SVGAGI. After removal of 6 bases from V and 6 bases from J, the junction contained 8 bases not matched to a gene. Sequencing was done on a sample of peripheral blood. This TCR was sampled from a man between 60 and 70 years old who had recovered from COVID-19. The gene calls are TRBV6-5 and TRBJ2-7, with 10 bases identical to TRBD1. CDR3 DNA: TGTGCCAGCAGCGACAGGGGGCGCTTGGGCGAGCAGTACTTC. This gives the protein CASSDRGRLGEQYF.